The clone carrying this T cell receptor (beta chain) was seen more than once but under ten times. What it binds is not known. The sample is drawn from a study of response to subunit inactivated influenza vaccine. Study findings and constraints: Only a handful of new T cells, the authors suggested, are recruited with each seasonal influenza vaccination.

TCRdb re-derived calls from the RT-PCR reads in MiXCR, one entry per CDR3 protein. The repertoire holds about 780,000 distinct CDR3 sequences, with approximately 17% as singletons. Trimming cost V 4 bases and J 2 bases; bases outside gene matches: 8. CDR1 is SGHRS, CDR2 YFSETQ, per germline. The CDR3 has 15 residues. The material was PBMCs from blood, obtained less than 6 days after vaccination. This sequence joins TRBV5-1 and TRBJ2-5; the match to TRBD1 covers 7 bases. The receptor comes from a man aged 45-65 years who received an inactivated influenza vaccine. The CDR3 sequence: CASSTGTDVQETQYF. CDR3 in DNA: TGCGCCAGCAGCACCGGGACAGACGTACAAGAGACCCAGTACTTC.